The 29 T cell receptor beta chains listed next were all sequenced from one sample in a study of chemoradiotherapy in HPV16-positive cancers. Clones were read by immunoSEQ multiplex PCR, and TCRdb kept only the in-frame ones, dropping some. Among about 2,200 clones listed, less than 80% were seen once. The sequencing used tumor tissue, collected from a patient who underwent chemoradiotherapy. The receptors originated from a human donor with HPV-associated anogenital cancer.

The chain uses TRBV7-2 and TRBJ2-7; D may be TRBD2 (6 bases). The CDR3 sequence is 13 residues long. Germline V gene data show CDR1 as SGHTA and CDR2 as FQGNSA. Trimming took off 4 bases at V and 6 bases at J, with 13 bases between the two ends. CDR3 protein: CASSYGGHGEQYV. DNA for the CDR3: TGTGCCAGCAGCTATGGAGGGCACGGCGAGCAGTACGTC.

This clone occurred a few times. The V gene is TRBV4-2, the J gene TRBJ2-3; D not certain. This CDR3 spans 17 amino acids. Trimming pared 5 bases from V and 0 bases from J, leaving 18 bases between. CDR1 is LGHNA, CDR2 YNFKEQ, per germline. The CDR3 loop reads CASSLGLPRGSTDTQYF. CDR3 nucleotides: TGTGCCAGCAGCTTAGGGTTACCGCGTGGGAGCACAGATACGCAGTATTTT.

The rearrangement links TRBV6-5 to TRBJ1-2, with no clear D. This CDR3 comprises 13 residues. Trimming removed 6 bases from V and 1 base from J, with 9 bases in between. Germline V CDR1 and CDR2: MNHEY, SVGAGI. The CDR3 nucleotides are TGTGCCAGCAGCCGTTCGGATAACTATGGCTACACCTTC. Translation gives CASSRSDNYGYTF.

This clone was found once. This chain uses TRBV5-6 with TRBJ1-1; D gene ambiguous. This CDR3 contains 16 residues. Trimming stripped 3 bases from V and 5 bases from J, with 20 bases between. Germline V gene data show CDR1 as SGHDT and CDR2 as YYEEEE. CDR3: CASSYTVGGQATEAFF. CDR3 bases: TGTGCCAGCAGCTACACCGTGGGAGGTCAGGCGACTGAAGCTTTCTTT.

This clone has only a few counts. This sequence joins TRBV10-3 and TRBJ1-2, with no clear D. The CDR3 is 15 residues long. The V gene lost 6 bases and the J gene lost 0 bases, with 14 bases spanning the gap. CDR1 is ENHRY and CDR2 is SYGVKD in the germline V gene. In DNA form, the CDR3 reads TGTGCCATCAGGGTTGACGGAAACTCTAACTATGGCTACACCTTC. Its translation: CAIRVDGNSNYGYTF.

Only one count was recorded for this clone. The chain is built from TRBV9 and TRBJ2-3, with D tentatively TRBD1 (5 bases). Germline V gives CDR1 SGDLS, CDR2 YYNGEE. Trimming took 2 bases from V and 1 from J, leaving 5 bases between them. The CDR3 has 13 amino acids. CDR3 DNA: TGTGCCAGCAGCGTCAGGGGCACAGATACGCAGTATTTT. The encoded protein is CASSVRGTDTQYF.

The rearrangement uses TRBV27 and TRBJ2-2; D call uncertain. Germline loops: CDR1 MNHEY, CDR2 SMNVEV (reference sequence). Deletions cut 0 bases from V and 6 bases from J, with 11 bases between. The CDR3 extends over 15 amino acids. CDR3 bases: TGTGCCAGCAGTTTATCGGGCAGCGTACCCGGGGAGCTGTTTTTT. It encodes CASSLSGSVPGELFF.

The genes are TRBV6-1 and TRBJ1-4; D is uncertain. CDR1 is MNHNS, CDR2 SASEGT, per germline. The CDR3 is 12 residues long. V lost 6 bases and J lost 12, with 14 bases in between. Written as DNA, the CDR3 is TGTGCCAGCAGAACTGAGGGAACTCAACTGTTTTTT. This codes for CASRTEGTQLFF.

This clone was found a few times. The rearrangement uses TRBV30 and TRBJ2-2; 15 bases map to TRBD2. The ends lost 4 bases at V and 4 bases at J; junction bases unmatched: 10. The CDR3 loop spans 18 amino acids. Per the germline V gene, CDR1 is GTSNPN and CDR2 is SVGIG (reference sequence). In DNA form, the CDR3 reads TGTGCCTGGACCCTTCAAGGGGGACTAGCGGGAGGCACCGGGGAGCTGTTTTTT. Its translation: CAWTLQGGLAGGTGELFF.

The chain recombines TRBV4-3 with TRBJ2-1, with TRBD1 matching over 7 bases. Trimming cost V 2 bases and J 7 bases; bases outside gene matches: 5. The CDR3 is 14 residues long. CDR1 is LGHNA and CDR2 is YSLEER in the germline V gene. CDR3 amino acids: CASSQPGTANEQFF. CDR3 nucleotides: TGCGCCAGCAGCCAACCCGGGACAGCTAATGAGCAGTTCTTC.

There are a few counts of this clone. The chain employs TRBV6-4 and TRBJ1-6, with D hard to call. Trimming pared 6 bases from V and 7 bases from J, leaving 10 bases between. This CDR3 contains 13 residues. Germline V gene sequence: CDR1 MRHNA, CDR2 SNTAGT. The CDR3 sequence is CASRRDFNSPLHF. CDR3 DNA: TGTGCCAGCAGGAGGGATTTCAATTCACCCCTCCACTTT.

The CDR3 region is CASSLEQGVQDTQYF. CDR3 bases: TGCGCCAGCAGCTTGGAACAGGGTGTACAGGATACGCAGTATTTT. The chain recombines TRBV5-1 with TRBJ2-3, with D possibly matching TRBD1 (6 bases). The CDR3 extends over 15 amino acids. Germline CDR1 reads SGHRS; CDR2 reads YFSETQ. The V end lost 0 bases, the J end lost 6 bases, and 14 bases lay between the germline ends.

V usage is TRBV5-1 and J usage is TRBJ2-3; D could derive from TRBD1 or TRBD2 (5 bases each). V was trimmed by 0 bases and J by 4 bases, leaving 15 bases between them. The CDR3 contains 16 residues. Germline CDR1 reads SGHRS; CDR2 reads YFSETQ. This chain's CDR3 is CASSLAGRVGADTQYF. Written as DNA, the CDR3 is TGCGCCAGCAGCTTGGCGGGACGGGTTGGTGCAGATACGCAGTATTTT.

Here the CDR3 DNA reads TGTGCCAGCAGCGTAACAGGGGGCCCCAATCAGCCCCAGCATTTT. Its protein product is CASSVTGGPNQPQHF. This sequence joins TRBV9 and TRBJ1-5; 9 positions match TRBD1. V was pared by 1 base and J by 3 bases, with 2 bases of the junction left unmatched. This CDR3 is built from 15 residues. Germline V gene sequence: CDR1 SGDLS, CDR2 YYNGEE.

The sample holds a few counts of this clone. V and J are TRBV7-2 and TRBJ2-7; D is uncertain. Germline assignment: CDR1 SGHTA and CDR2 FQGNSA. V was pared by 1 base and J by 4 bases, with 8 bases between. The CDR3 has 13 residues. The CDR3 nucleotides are TGTGCCAGCAGCTTAGTCAGAGAGTACGAGCAGTACTTC. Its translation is CASSLVREYEQYF.

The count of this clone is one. The chain's CDR3 is CASSLVGDSSNEKLFF. DNA of the CDR3: TGTGCCAGCAGCTTAGTAGGGGACAGTAGTAATGAAAAACTGTTTTTT. The chain recombines TRBV7-2 with TRBJ1-4, with TRBD1 matching over 7 bases. CDR3 length: 16 residues. Trimming at V came to 1 base and at J to 4 bases, leaving 6 bases not matched to a gene. From germline, CDR1 is SGHTA and CDR2 FQGNSA.

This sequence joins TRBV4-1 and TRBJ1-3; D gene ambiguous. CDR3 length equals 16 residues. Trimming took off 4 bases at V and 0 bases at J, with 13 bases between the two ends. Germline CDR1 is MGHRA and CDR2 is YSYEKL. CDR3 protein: CASSPQAGPSGNTIYF. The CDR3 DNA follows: TGCGCCAGCAGCCCTCAAGCTGGCCCCTCTGGAAACACCATATATTTT.

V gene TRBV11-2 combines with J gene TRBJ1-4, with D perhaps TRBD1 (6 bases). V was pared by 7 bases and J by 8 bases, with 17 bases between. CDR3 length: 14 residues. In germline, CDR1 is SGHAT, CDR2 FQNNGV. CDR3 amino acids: CASTPGVREEKLFF. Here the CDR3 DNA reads TGTGCCAGCACCCCAGGGGTAAGGGAGGAAAAACTGTTTTTT.

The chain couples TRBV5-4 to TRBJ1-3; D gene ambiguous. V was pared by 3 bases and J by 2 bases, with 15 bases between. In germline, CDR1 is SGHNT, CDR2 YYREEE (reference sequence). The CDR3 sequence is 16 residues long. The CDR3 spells CASSSEGPIPGNTIYF. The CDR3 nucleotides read TGTGCCAGCAGCTCGGAAGGCCCGATCCCTGGAAACACCATATATTTT.

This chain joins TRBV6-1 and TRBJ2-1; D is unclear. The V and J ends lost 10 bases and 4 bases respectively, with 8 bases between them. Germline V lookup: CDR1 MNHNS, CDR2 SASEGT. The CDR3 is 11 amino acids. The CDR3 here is CATDLYNEQFF. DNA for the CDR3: TGTGCCACCGACTTGTACAATGAGCAGTTCTTC.

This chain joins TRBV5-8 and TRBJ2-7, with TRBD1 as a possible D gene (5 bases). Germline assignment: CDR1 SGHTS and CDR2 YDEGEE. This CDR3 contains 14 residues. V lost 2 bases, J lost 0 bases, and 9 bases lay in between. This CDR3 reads CASSFPTVSYEQYF. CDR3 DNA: TGTGCCAGCAGCTTCCCGACAGTCTCCTACGAGCAGTACTTC.

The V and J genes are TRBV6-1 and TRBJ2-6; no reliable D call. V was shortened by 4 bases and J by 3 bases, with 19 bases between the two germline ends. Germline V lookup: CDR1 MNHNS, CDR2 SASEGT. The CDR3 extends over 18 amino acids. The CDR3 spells CASSGPAAKLRGANVLTF. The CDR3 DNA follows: TGTGCCAGCAGTGGTCCGGCAGCTAAATTACGTGGGGCCAACGTCCTGACTTTC.

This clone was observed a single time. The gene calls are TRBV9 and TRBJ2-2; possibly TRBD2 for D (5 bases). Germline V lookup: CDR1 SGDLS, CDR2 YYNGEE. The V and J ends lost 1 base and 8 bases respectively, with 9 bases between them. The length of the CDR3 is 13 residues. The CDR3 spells CASSVRRGGELFF. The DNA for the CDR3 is TGTGCCAGCAGCGTACGTCGGGGAGGGGAGCTGTTTTTT.

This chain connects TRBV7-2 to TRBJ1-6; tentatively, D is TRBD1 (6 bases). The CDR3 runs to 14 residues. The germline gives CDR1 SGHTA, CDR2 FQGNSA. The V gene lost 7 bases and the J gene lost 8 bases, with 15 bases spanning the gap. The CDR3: CASTGGPRDSPLHF. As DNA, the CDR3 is TGTGCCAGCACTGGGGGCCCTAGGGATTCACCCCTCCACTTT.

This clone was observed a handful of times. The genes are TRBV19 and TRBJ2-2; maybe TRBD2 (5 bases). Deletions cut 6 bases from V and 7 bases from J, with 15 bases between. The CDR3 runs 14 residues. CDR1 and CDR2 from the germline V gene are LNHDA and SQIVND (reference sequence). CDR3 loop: CASRPLRADGELFF. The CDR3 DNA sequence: TGTGCCAGTAGGCCCCTGAGAGCGGACGGGGAGCTGTTTTTT. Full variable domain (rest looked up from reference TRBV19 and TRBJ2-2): DGGITQSPKYLFRKEGQNVTLSCEQNLNHDAMYWYRQDPGQGLRLIYYSQIVNDFQKGDIAEGYSVSREKKESFPLTVTSAQKNPTAFYLCASRPLRADGELFFGEGSRLTVL.

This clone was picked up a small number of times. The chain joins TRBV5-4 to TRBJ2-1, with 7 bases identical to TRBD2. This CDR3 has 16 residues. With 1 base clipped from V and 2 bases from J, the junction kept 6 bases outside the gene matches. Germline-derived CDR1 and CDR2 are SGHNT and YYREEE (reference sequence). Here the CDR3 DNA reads TGTGCCAGCAGCTTGTTCCGGGGAGGGGCCTACAATGAGCAGTTCTTC. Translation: CASSLFRGGAYNEQFF.

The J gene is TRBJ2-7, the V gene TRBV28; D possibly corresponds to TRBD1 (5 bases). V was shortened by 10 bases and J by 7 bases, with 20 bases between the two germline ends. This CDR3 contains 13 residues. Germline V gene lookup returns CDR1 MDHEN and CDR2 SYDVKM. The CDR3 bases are TGTGCCACCTCACGACAGAGTCCCCCGGAGCAGTACTTC. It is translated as CATSRQSPPEQYF.

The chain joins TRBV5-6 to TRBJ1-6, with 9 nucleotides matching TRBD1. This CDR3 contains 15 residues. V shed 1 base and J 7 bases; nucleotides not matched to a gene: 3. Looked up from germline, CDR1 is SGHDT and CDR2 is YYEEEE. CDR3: CASSLTGGENSPLHF. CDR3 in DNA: TGTGCCAGCAGCTTGACAGGGGGCGAAAATTCACCCCTCCACTTT. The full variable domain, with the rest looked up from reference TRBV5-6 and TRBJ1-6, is DAGVTQSPTHLIKTRGQQVTLRCSPKSGHDTVSWYQQALGQGPQFIFQYYEEEERQRGNFPDRFSGHQFPNYSSELNVNALLLGDSALYLCASSLTGGENSPLHFGNGTRLTVT.

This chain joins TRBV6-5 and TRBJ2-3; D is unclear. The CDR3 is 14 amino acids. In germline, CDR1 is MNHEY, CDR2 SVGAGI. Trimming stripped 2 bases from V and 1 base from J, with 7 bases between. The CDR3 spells CASSYAAGTDTQYF. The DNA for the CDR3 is TGTGCCAGCAGTTACGCGGCAGGCACAGATACGCAGTATTTT.